One T cell receptor beta chain is described in this entry. Its antigen is unknown. The data are from a study of cytomegalovirus exposure and HLA in healthy donors. About the study: Of several hundred genotyped donors, about 81% clustered with self-reported Caucasian donors. Whole-study findings and limits: Several of the most significant clusters appeared, in a later analysis, to be linked to common viral pathogens. With further analysis later on, most CMV-associated TCR beta chains appeared HLA-restricted. The study flagged roughly 150 TCR beta chains as cytomegalovirus-associated.

The PCR contained 60 Vbeta and 13 Jbeta primers. Only in-frame clones appear in the TCRdb table, and some are missing; sequencing was by immunoSEQ multiplex PCR. The sample table includes 55,000 to 65,000 clones. From germline, CDR1 is KGHSH and CDR2 LQKENI. J was trimmed by 4 bases and V by 6 bases; bases with no gene match: 9. The CDR3 is 17 residues long. The J gene is TRBJ2-1, the V gene TRBV18, with 13 bases aligning to TRBD2. The sample taken for sequencing was PBMCs. This clonotype was obtained from a woman aged 18-29 years in good health and CMV-seronegative. The CDR3 nucleotides read TGTGCCAGCTCGCCCATTGGGACTAGCGGGAAATACAATGAGCAGTTCTTC. Its protein product is CASSPIGTSGKYNEQFF.